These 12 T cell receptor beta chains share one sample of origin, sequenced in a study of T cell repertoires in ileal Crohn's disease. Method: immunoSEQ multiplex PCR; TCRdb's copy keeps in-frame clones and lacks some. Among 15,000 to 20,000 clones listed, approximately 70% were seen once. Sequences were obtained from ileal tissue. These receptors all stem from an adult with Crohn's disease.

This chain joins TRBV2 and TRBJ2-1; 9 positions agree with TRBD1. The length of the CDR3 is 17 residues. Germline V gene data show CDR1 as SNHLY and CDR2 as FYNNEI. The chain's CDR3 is CADGQGPLGSSYNEQFF. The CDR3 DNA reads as TGTGCAGACGGACAGGGGCCCCTGGGAAGCTCCTACAATGAGCAGTTCTTC.

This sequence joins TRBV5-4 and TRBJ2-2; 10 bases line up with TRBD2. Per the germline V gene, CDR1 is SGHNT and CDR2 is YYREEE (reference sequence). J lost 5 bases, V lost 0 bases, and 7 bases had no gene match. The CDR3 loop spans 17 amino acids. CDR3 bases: TGTGCCAGCAGCTTGGGACCAGCGGGAGGGCAAACCGGGGAGCTGTTTTTT. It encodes CASSLGPAGGQTGELFF.

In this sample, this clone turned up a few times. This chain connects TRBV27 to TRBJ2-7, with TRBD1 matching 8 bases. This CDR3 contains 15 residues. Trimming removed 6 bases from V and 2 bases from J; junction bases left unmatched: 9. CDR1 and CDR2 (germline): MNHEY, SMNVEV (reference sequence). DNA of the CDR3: TGTGCCAGCAGAAATTACGACAGGGGAACCTACGAGCAGTACTTC. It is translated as CASRNYDRGTYEQYF.

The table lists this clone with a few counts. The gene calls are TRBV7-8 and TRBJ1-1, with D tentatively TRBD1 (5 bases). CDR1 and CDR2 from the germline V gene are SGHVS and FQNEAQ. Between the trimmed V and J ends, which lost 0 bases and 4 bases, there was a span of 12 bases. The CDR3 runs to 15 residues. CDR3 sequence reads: CASSLAGGRGTEAFF. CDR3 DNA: TGTGCCAGCAGCTTAGCGGGGGGACGGGGCACTGAAGCTTTCTTT.

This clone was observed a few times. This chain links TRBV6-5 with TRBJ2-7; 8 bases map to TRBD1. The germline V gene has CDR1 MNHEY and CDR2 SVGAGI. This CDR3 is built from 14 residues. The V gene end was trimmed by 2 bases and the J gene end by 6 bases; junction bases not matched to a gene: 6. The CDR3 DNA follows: TGTGCCAGCAGTTACACAGGGGGGTGGTCCGAGCAGTACTTC. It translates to CASSYTGGWSEQYF.

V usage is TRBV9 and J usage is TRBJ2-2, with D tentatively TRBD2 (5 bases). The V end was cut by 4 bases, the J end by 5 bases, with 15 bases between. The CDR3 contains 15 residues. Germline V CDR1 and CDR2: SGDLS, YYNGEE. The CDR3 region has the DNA TGTGCCAGCAGCCCCTCGGGGAGCGTGACCGGGGAGCTGTTTTTT. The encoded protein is CASSPSGSVTGELFF.

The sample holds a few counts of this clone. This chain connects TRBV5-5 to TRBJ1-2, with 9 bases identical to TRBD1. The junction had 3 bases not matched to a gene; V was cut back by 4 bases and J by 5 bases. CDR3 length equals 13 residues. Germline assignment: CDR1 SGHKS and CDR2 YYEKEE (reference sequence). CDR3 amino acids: CASSLDRGYGYTF. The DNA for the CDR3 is TGTGCCAGCAGCCTAGACAGGGGGTATGGCTACACCTTC.

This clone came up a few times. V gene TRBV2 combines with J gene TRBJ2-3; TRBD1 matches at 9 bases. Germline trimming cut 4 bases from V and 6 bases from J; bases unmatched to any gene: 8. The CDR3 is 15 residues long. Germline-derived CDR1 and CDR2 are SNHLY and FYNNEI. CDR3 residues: CASSALGQGGDTQYF. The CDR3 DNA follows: TGTGCCAGCAGTGCCCTGGGACAGGGCGGGGATACGCAGTATTTT. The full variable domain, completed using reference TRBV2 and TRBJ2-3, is EPEVTQTPSHQVTQMGQEVILRCVPISNHLYFYWYRQILGQKVEFLVSFYNNEISEKSEIFDDQFSVERPDGSNFTLKIRSTKLEDSAMYFCASSALGQGGDTQYFGPGTRLTVL.

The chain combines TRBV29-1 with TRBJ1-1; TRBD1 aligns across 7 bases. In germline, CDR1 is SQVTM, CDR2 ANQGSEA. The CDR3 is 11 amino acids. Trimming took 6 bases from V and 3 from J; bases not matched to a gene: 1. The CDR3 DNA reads TGCAGCGTGGGACAGTACACTGAAGCTTTCTTT. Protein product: CSVGQYTEAFF.

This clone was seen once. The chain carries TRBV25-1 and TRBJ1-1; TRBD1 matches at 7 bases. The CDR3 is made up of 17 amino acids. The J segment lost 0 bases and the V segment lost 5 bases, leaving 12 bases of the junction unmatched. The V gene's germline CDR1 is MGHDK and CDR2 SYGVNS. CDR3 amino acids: CASSPRDSHILNTEAFF. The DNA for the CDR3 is TGTGCCAGCAGTCCCCGGGACAGTCATATCCTGAACACTGAAGCTTTCTTT.

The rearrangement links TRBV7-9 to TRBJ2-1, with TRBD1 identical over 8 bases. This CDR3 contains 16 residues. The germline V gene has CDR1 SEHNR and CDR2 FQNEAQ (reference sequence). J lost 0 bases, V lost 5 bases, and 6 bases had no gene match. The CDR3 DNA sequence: TGTGCCAGCAGCCTTCAGGGGGCGGGCTCCTACAATGAGCAGTTCTTC. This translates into CASSLQGAGSYNEQFF.

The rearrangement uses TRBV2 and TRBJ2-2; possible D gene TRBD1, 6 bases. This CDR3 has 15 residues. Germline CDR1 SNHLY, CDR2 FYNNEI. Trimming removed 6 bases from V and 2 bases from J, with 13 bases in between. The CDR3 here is CASRHPGHNTGELFF. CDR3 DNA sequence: TGTGCCAGCAGGCACCCGGGACACAACACCGGGGAGCTGTTTTTT.